The rows below give T cell receptor beta chains drawn from one sample of a study of radiation and T cells in renal cell carcinoma. Method: immunoSEQ multiplex PCR; TCRdb's copy keeps in-frame clones and lacks some. The sample gives roughly 120,000 clones, 82% of which show up once; 3% is in the top ten. The sample was blood, taken from a patient whose treatment included radiotherapy and nephrectomy. Receptor source: a woman aged 55-69 years with renal cell carcinoma. Both conserved end residues are part of each CDR3. The order of the fields is J gene, D gene, V gene, clone size, CDR3 DNA, CDR3 protein. D genes are given only for firm matches. The size of a clone is reported for some rows only, either as once, few or many, or as a class for expanded clones.

TRBJ2-5,NA,TRBV5-5,once,TGTGCCAGCAGCCTGGCACGATTAGAAGAGACCCAGTACTTC,CASSLARLEETQYF
TRBJ1-3,TRBD1,TRBV18,once,TGTGCCAGCTCACCACCGGGCAGGGGGCCTGGAAACACCATATATTTT,CASSPPGRGPGNTIYF
TRBJ1-6,NA,TRBV7-2,NA,TGTGCCAGCAGTCCATTTACCACCAATAATTCACCCCTCCACTTT,CASSPFTTNNSPLHF
TRBJ1-3,NA,TRBV29-1,NA,TGCAGCGTTAGGGGGGGCTCTGGAAACACCATATATTTT,CSVRGGSGNTIYF
TRBJ1-5,NA,TRBV15,NA,TGTGCCACCAGCAGAGATCGAGGGTCGAGCAATCAGCCCCAGCATTTT,CATSRDRGSSNQPQHF
TRBJ1-4,TRBD1,TRBV5-1,NA,TGCGCCAGCAGCTCTCAACCGACAGGGACGAGTGAAAAACTGTTTTTT,CASSSQPTGTSEKLFF
TRBJ1-1,NA,TRBV7-6,NA,TGTGCCAGCAGCTTAGATCGGGGAGACACTGAAGCTTTCTTT,CASSLDRGDTEAFF
TRBJ1-6,NA,TRBV13,NA,TGTGCCAGCAGCCCCGGGCGGTGGAATTCACCCCTCCACTTT,CASSPGRWNSPLHF
TRBJ1-5,TRBD1,TRBV27,NA,TGTGCCAGCCAAACCGGGACAGGGATTCAGCCCCAGCATTTT,CASQTGTGIQPQHF
TRBJ1-1,NA,TRBV30,few,TGTGCCTGGAAAACTCAGACGCTTTTGACTGAAGCTTTCTTT,CAWKTQTLLTEAFF
TRBJ2-7,NA,TRBV4-2,NA,TGTGCCAGCAGTCCCTCCAGGGACCCCTACGAGCAGTACTTC,CASSPSRDPYEQYF
TRBJ1-2,NA,TRBV19,NA,TGTGCCAGTAGTCAGGGACAAATGCGCTACACCTTC,CASSQGQMRYTF
TRBJ1-1,NA,TRBV27,few,TGTGCCAGCTCCCCCTCCGCGGGGAACACTGAAGCTTTCTTT,CASSPSAGNTEAFF
TRBJ1-2,NA,TRBV6-1,NA,TGTGCCAGCAGTGAAGGAGGGACGGCCTATGGCTACACCTTC,CASSEGGTAYGYTF
TRBJ1-1,NA,TRBV7-9,NA,TGTGCCAGCAGCGGTCTTTGGGACATCCTCTCAGGGTACACTGAAGCTTTCTTT,CASSGLWDILSGYTEAFF
TRBJ1-1,NA,TRBV5-1,NA,TGCGCCAGCAGCTTGGCCCCGGAGGTCAAGGGGGAAGCTTTCTTT,CASSLAPEVKGEAFF
TRBJ2-5,NA,TRBV20-1,few,TGCAGTGCCGAACAAGAGACCCAGTACTTC,CSAEQETQYF
TRBJ1-3,NA,TRBV6-1,once,TGTGCCAGCAGTGAAGTACAGAACCCTTACTCTGGAAACACCATATATTTT,CASSEVQNPYSGNTIYF
TRBJ2-7,NA,TRBV19,NA,TGTGCCAGTAGTAGGCAGGGGACTTCCTACGAGCAGTACTTC,CASSRQGTSYEQYF
TRBJ2-3,NA,TRBV7-9,few,TGTGCCAGCAGCTTAGGTATAGGGATGAGCGGCACAGATACGCAGTATTTT,CASSLGIGMSGTDTQYF
TRBJ2-3,TRBD1,TRBV7-9,NA,TGTGCCAGCAGCTTAACAGGGGGGGATACGCAGTATTTT,CASSLTGGDTQYF
TRBJ1-2,NA,TRBV19,NA,TGTGCCAGTAGCGGGCAGGGGTTCATCTACTATGGCTACACCTTC,CASSGQGFIYYGYTF
TRBJ2-2,NA,TRBV6-5,NA,TGTGCCAGCAGTTACGTTTCGGGATACCCCACCGGGGAGCTGTTTTTT,CASSYVSGYPTGELFF
TRBJ1-2,NA,TRBV11-2,few,TGTGCCAGCAGCTTAGCTGGCACTAACTATGGCTACACCTTC,CASSLAGTNYGYTF
TRBJ1-2,NA,TRBV12-5,NA,TGTGCTAGTGGTTCCCCAGGGGAAAATGGCTACACCTTC,CASGSPGENGYTF
TRBJ1-5,TRBD1,TRBV28,NA,TGTGCCAGCAGTTTGGACAGGGGCAATCAGCCCCAGCATTTT,CASSLDRGNQPQHF
TRBJ1-2,NA,TRBV19,once,TGTGCCAGTAGTCCTCGGGACCGTTTAATAGGTGGCTACACCTTC,CASSPRDRLIGGYTF
TRBJ1-6,TRBD1,TRBV7-2,NA,TGTGCCAGCAGCCGGGACAGGGGGGATTCACCCCTCCACTTT,CASSRDRGDSPLHF
TRBJ1-2,TRBD1,TRBV6-5,NA,TGTGCCAGCAGCGCATCCGGGACAGGGATTGGTTACGCCTTC,CASSASGTGIGYAF
TRBJ1-4,NA,TRBV19,once,TGTGCCAGTAGTATTTTGGGACCTGGCAGGGAAAAACTGTTTTTT,CASSILGPGREKLFF
TRBJ2-7,TRBD1,TRBV6-5,NA,TGTGCCAGCAGTTACGGCCAGGGGGTCTACGAGCAGTACTTC,CASSYGQGVYEQYF
TRBJ1-3,NA,TRBV19,NA,TGTGCCAGTAGTATAGGAGAGTACCGCTCTGGAAACACCATATATTTT,CASSIGEYRSGNTIYF
TRBJ2-7,TRBD2,TRBV6-6,NA,TGTGCCAGCAGAGGACGGGAGGTATCCTACGAGCAGTACTTC,CASRGREVSYEQYF
TRBJ2-5,TRBD2,TRBV7-2,NA,TGTGCCAGCAGCTTACTAGCGGGGGTCCAAGAGACCCAGTACTTC,CASSLLAGVQETQYF
TRBJ2-7,NA,TRBV20-1,NA,TGCAGTGCTGAAGAGAGGGCTCAGTACTTC,CSAEERAQYF
TRBJ2-2,NA,TRBV5-1,NA,TGCGCCAGCAGCTTGGACCATAACACCGGGGAGCTGTTTTTT,CASSLDHNTGELFF
TRBJ2-6,NA,TRBV15,once,TGTGCCCTTGGGCGTTCAGCAAGCTCTGGGGCCAACGTCCTGACTTTC,CALGRSASSGANVLTF
TRBJ2-7,NA,TRBV5-4,NA,TGTGCCAGCAGCTTGGCGGGCCGACTCGACTACGAGCAGTACTTC,CASSLAGRLDYEQYF
TRBJ2-7,NA,TRBV6-5,NA,TGTGCCAGCAGCAGGATGGGGTCCTACGAGCAGTACTTC,CASSRMGSYEQYF
TRBJ2-7,NA,TRBV13,NA,TGTGCCAGCAGCTTAGGGCGACAGAGAGTGGGGGAGCAGTACTTC,CASSLGRQRVGEQYF
TRBJ1-1,NA,TRBV5-5,NA,TGTGCCAGCAGCCTTTCTCGGGGGGCCACTGAAGCTTTCTTT,CASSLSRGATEAFF
TRBJ2-7,TRBD1,TRBV7-9,NA,TGTGCCAGCAGCCTTAGCCGGGACAGTCCCTACGAGCAGTACTTC,CASSLSRDSPYEQYF
TRBJ1-1,NA,TRBV6-6,NA,TGTGCCAGCAGTTACTCTGGCGAGGACACTGAAGCTTTCTTT,CASSYSGEDTEAFF
TRBJ2-7,NA,TRBV6-6,NA,TGTGCCAGCAGCCCAGTGGGACACTACGAGCAGTACTTC,CASSPVGHYEQYF
TRBJ1-2,NA,TRBV5-6,NA,TGTGCCAGCAGCTTGATCAGCCCTGGCGATGGCTACACCTTC,CASSLISPGDGYTF
TRBJ1-1,NA,TRBV9,few,TGTGCCAGCAGCGTAATCGGGGAGGGGAACACTGAAGCTTTCTTT,CASSVIGEGNTEAFF
TRBJ1-1,NA,TRBV7-9,NA,TGTGCCAGCAGCCCTCGGGACTTGAACACTGAAGCTTTCTTT,CASSPRDLNTEAFF
TRBJ2-1,NA,TRBV5-4,NA,TGTGCCAGCAGCTGGGACGGAAGCTCCTACAATGAGCAGTTCTTC,CASSWDGSSYNEQFF
TRBJ1-6,NA,TRBV2,NA,TGTGCCAGCAGTCAGGAGACAGCCAATTCACCCCTCCACTTT,CASSQETANSPLHF
TRBJ2-2,TRBD1,TRBV2,NA,TGTGCCAGCAGTGTGGACAGGGGGCGGCTCGGGGAGCTGTTTTTT,CASSVDRGRLGELFF
TRBJ2-7,NA,TRBV9,NA,TGTGCCAGCAGCGTAGGGGGTCTCCCGAGCTCCTACGAGCAGTACTTC,CASSVGGLPSSYEQYF
TRBJ1-2,NA,TRBV6-1,NA,TGTGCCAGCAGAAAGGACAGAACGGGCTACACCTTC,CASRKDRTGYTF
TRBJ1-2,NA,TRBV5-6,few,TGTGCCAGCAGCTCAACAGGGTATGGCTACACCTTC,CASSSTGYGYTF
TRBJ2-2,NA,TRBV7-9,NA,TGTGCCAGCAGCTCCAGCCCCCAAAACACCGGGGAGCTGTTTTTT,CASSSSPQNTGELFF
TRBJ1-1,NA,TRBV29-1,NA,TGCAGCGTACGACCCAGGACTGAAGCTTTCTTT,CSVRPRTEAFF